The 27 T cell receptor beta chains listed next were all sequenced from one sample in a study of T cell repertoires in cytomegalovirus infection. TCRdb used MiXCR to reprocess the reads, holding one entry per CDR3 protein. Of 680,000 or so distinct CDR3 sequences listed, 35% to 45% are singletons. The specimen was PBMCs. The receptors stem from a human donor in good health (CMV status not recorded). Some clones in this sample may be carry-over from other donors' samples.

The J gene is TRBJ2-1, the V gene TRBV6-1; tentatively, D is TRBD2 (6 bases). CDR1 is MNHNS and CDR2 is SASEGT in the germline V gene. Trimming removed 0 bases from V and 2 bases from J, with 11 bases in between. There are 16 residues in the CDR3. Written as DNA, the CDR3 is TGTGCCAGCAGTGAAGCGGAGGGAGGTACCTACAATGAGCAGTTCTTC. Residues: CASSEAEGGTYNEQFF.

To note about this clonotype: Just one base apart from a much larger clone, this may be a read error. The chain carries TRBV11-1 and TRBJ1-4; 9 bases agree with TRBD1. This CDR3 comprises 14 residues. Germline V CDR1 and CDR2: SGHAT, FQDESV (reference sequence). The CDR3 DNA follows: TGTTCCAGCAGCCGAGGACAGGGGAATGAAAAACTGTTTTTT. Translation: CSSSRGQGNEKLFF.

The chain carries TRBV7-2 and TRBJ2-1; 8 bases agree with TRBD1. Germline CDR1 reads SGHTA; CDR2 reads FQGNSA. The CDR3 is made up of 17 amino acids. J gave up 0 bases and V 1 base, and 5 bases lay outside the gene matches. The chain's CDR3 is CASSLVRGQVSYNEQFF. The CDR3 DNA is TGTGCCAGCAGCTTAGTGAGGGGACAGGTCTCCTACAATGAGCAGTTCTTC.

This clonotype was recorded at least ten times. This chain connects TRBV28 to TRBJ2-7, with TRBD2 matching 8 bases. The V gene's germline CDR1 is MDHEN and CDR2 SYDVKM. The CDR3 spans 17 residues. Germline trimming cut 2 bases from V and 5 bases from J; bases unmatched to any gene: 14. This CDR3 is CASSLETWRGATDEQYF. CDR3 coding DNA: TGTGCCAGCAGTTTAGAGACGTGGCGGGGGGCCACAGACGAGCAGTACTTC.

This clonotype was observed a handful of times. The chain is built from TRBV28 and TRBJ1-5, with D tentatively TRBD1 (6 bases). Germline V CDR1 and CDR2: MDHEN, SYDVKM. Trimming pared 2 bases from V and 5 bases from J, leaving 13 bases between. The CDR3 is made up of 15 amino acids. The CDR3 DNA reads TGTGCCAGCAGTTTACCCGGGGGCGAGGATCAGCCCCAGCATTTT. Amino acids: CASSLPGGEDQPQHF. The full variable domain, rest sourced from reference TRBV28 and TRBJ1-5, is DVKVTQSSRYLVKRTGEKVFLECVQDMDHENMFWYRQDPGLGLRLIYFSYDVKMKEKGDIPEGYSVSREKKERFSLILESASTNQTSMYLCASSLPGGEDQPQHFGDGTRLSIL.

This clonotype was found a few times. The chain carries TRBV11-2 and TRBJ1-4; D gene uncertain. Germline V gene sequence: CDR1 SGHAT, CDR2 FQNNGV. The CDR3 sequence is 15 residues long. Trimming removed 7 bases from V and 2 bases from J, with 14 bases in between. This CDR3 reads CASTLYGITNEKLFF. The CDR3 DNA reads TGTGCCAGCACCCTGTACGGGATCACTAATGAAAAACTGTTTTTT.

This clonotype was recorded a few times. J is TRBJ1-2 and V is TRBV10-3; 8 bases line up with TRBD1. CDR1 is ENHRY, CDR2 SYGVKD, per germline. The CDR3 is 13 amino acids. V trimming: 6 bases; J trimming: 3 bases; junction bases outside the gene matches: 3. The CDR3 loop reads CAISTDRDYGYTF. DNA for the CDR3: TGTGCCATCAGCACGGACAGGGACTATGGCTACACCTTC.

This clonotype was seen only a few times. The CDR3 bases are TGTGCCAGCACGTGGGGGGGGAGAACCGGGGAGCTGTTTTTT. Amino acid sequence: CASTWGGRTGELFF. The chain has TRBV12-3 or TRBV12-4 and TRBJ2-2; 7 nucleotides line up with TRBD2. This CDR3 is built from 14 residues. The ends lost 7 bases at V and 5 bases at J; junction bases unmatched: 7.

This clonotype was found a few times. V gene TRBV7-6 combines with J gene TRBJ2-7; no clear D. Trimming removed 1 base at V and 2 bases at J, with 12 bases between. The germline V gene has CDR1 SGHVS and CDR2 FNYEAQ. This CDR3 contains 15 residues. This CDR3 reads CASSLESSWAYEQYF. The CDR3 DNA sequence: TGTGCCAGCAGCTTAGAGAGTAGTTGGGCCTACGAGCAGTACTTC. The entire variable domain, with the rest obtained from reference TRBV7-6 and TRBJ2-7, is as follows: GAGVSQSPRYKVTKRGQDVALRCDPISGHVSLYWYRQALGQGPEFLTYFNYEAQQDKSGLPNDRFSAERPEGSISTLTIQRTEQRDSAMYRCASSLESSWAYEQYFGPGTRLTVT.

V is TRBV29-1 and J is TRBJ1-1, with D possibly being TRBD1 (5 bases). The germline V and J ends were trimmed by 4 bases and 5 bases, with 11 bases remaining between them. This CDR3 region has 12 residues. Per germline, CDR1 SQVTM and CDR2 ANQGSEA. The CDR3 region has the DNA TGCAGCGTTGGGTCAGGGTGGACTGAAGCTTTCTTT. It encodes CSVGSGWTEAFF.

The CDR3 DNA reads as TGTGCCAGCAGTCTGACGGCTAGCGGCCGGAATGAGCAGTTCTTC. Translating it yields CASSLTASGRNEQFF. This rearrangement joins TRBV28 to TRBJ2-1; 7 nucleotides match TRBD2. The CDR3 covers 15 residues. CDR1 and CDR2 from the germline V gene are MDHEN and SYDVKM. Losses at the gene ends were 5 bases for V and 7 bases for J; bases not matched to a gene: 11.

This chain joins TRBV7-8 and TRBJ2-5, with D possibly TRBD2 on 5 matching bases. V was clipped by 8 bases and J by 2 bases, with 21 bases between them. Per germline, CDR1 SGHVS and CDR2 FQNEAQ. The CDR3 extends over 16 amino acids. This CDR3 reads CASLSTLAGEQETQYF. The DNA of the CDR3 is TGTGCCAGCTTATCCACCCTAGCTGGAGAGCAAGAGACCCAGTACTTC.

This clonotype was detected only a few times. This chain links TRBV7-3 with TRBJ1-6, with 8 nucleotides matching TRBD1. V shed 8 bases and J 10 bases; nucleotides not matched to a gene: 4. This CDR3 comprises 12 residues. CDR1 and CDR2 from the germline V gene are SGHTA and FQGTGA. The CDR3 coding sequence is TGTGCCAGCGCCAGGGGGCTGTCACCCCTCCACTTT. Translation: CASARGLSPLHF.

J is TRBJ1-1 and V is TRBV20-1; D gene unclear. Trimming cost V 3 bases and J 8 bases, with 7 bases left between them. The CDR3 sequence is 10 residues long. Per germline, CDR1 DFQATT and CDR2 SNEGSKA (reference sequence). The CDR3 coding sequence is TGCAGTGCTAGCGGGATCGAAGCTTTCTTT. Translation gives CSASGIEAFF.

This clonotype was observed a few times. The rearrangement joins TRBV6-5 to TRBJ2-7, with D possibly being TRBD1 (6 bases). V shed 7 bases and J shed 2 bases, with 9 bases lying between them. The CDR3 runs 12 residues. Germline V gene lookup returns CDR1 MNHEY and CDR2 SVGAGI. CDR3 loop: CASMGDTYEQYF. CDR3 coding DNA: TGTGCCAGCATGGGGGACACCTACGAGCAGTACTTC.

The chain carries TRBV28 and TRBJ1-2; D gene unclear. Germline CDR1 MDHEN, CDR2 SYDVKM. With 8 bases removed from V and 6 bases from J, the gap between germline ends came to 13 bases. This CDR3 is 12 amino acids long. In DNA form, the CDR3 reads TGTGCCAGCCACCGGGTTCCTCATGGCTACACCTTC. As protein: CASHRVPHGYTF.

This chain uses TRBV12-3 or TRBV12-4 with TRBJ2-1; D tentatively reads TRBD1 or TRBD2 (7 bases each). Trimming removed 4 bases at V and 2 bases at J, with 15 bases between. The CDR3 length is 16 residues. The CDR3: CASSYPGGGPYNEQFF. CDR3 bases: TGTGCCAGCAGTTACCCAGGGGGGGGGCCCTACAATGAGCAGTTCTTC.

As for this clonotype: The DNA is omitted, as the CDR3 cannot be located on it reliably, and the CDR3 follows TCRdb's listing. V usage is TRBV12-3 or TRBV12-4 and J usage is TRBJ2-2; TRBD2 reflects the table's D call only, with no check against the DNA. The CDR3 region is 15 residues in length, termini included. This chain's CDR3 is CASSKVAGGTGEQFF.

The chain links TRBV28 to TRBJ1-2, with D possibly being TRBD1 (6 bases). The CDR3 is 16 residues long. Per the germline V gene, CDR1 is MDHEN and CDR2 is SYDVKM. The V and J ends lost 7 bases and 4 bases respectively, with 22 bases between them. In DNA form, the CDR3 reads TGTGCCAGCACCAAAAGAACAGGGTTCGGTACCTATGGCTACACCTTC. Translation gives CASTKRTGFGTYGYTF.

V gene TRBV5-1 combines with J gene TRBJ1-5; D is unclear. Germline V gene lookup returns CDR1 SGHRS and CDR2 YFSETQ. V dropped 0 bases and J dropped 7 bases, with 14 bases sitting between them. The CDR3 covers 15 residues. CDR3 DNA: TGCGCCAGCAGCTTGGCCTTGGGCACGGGCCAGCCCCAGCATTTT. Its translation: CASSLALGTGQPQHF.

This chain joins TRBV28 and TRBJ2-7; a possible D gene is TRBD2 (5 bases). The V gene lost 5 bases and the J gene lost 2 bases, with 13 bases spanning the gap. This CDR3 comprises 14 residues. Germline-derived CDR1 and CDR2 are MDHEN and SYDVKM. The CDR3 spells CASSLDYFPYEQYF. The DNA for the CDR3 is TGTGCCAGCAGTCTTGACTACTTTCCCTACGAGCAGTACTTC.

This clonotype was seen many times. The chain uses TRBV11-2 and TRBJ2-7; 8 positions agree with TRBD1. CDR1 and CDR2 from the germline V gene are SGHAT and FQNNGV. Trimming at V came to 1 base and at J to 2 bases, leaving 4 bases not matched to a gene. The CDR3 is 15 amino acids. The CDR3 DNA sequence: TGTGCCAGCAGCTTAGTTGCGGGACAGGCCTACGAGCAGTACTTC. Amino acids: CASSLVAGQAYEQYF. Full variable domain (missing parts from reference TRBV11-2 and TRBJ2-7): EAGVAQSPRYKIIEKRQSVAFWCNPISGHATLYWYQQILGQGPKLLIQFQNNGVVDDSQLPKDRFSAERLKGVDSTLKIQPAKLEDSAVYLCASSLVAGQAYEQYFGPGTRLTVT.

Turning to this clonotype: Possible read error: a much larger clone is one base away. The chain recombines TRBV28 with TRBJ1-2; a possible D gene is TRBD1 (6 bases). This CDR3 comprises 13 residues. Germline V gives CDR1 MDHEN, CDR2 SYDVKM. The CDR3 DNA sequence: TGTGCCCTCGGGCGGGGGCAGGGCTATGGCTACCCCTTC. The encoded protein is CALGRGQGYGYPF.

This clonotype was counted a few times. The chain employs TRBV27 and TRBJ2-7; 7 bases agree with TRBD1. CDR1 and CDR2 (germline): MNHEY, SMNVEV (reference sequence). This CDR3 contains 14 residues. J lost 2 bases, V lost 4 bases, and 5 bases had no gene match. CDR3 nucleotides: TGTGCCAGCAGTTACAGGGGTTCCGCCTACGAGCAGTACTTC. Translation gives CASSYRGSAYEQYF.

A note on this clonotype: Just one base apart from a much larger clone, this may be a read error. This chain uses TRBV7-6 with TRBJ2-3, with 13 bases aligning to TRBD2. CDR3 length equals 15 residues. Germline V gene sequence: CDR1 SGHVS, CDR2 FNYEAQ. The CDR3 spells CASSLGTSGGDSQYF. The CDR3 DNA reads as TGTGCCAGCAGCTTAGGGACTAGCGGGGGAGATTCGCAGTATTTT.

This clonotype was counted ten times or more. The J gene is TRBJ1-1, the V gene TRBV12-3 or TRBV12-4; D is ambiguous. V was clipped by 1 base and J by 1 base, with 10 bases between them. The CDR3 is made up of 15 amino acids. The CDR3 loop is CASSLGGYGNTEAFF. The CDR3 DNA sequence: TGTGCCAGCAGTTTAGGTGGGTACGGGAACACTGAAGCTTTCTTT.

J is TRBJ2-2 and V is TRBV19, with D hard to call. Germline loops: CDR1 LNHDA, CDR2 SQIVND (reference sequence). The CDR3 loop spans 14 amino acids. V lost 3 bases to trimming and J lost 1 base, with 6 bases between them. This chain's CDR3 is CASSIEVNTGELFF. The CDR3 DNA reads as TGTGCCAGTAGTATCGAGGTGAACACCGGGGAGCTGTTTTTT.